The T cell receptor (beta chain) under discussion was sequenced for a study of T-cell reconstitution after alpha-beta-depleted transplantation in children. Comment on this clonotype: Its target is not known.

General study results and limits: A year post-transplant, T-cell counts and diversity derived mostly from newly produced T cells. There were some patients whose high TCRbeta diversity at day 60 came from surviving recipient T cells and thymic progenitors. Roughly two months post-transplant, alpha-beta T cells reportedly originated from several hundred graft clones that had expanded.

Unique molecular identifiers were used in preparing the TCRbeta library. Using its own MiXCR run on the PCR reads, TCRdb lists one record per CDR3 protein. The sample records about 240,000 distinct CDR3 sequences, about 25% being singletons. The CDR3 is made up of 14 amino acids. Germline V gives CDR1 KGHDR, CDR2 SFDVKD. V dropped 3 bases and J dropped 4; count of bases not matched to a gene: 2. The chain combines TRBV24-1 with TRBJ2-3; 8 bases align to TRBD1. The sequence derives from a girl aged 2-9 years with Fanconi anemia, due to receive a stem cell transplant. The material sequenced was PBMCs, taken before TCRalphabeta/CD19-depleted stem cell transplant. The CDR3 loop reads CATSDAGGPDTQYF. The CDR3 DNA follows: TGTGCCACCAGTGATGCAGGGGGCCCAGATACGCAGTATTTT.